The present T cell receptor beta chain was sequenced within a study of persistence of HIV-infected CD4 T cells. Study conclusions and caveats: TCRbeta richness was lower in CMV- and Gag-responding cells than in anti-CD3/anti-CD28-responding cells.

This was the immunoSEQ version 4 assay in survey mode. TCRdb's table, derived via immunoSEQ multiplex PCR, lists solely in-frame clones and lacks some. Altogether approximately 45,000 clones are present, approximately 90% being singletons, with the ten largest covering approximately 0.5%. The V gene lost 0 bases and the J gene lost 4 bases, with 9 bases spanning the gap. The CDR3 covers 14 residues. From germline, CDR1 is LGHDT and CDR2 YNNKEL (reference sequence). Nonspecific anti-CD3/anti-CD28 bead stimulation represents the broad CD4+ T cell repertoire. Responding CD4+ T cells were sorted by upregulation of both CD40 ligand and CD69. Remarks on this clone: Antigen: not known.

The source is an adult woman with HIV who was CMV-seropositive. This chain connects TRBV3-1 (or the pseudogene TRBV3-2) to TRBJ1-1, with unresolved D. Here the sequenced sample was CD4+ T cells sorted from PBMCs after approximately 20-hour stimulation, taken from a patient who received antiretroviral therapy. CDR3 sequence (DNA): TGTGCCAGCAGCCAAGATATTAGTGGCACTGAAGCTTTCTTT. Residues: CASSQDISGTEAFF.